The 12 T cell receptor beta chains given below trace back to one sample, sequenced in a study of beta chain features in type 1 diabetes. Whole-study findings and limits: When Type 1 diabetes patients were examined, their TCRB CDR3s proved moderately but significantly shorter in all four CD4+ subsets.

Investigators reverse transcribed all isolated RNA, so they sequenced expressed TCRB transcripts. TCRdb keeps only in-frame clones here, not all; method: immunoSEQ multiplex PCR. Of 200,000 to 250,000 clones listed, approximately 15% are singletons. For these receptors, no antigen is known. The sequenced sample consisted of naive CD4+ T cells from blood. The receptor source for this set is a man aged 25 to 40 with type 1 diabetes.

This chain joins TRBV11-2 and TRBJ1-2; D ambiguous. The CDR3 runs to 13 residues. V was pared by 1 base and J by 1 base, with 4 bases between. Per germline, CDR1 SGHAT and CDR2 FQNNGV. In DNA form, the CDR3 reads TGTGCCAGCAGCTTAGGGCTTAACTATGGCTACACCTTC. Translation gives CASSLGLNYGYTF.

V usage is TRBV6-5 and J usage is TRBJ1-1; the match to TRBD1 covers 7 bases. From germline, CDR1 is MNHEY and CDR2 SVGAGI. The CDR3 extends over 15 amino acids. The V and J ends lost 5 bases and 0 bases, in that order; junction bases with no gene match: 6. In nucleotides, the CDR3 is TGTGCCAGCAGTACGGAGACAGGGATGAACACTGAAGCTTTCTTT. It codes for CASSTETGMNTEAFF.

V usage is TRBV11-2 and J usage is TRBJ1-1, with D unresolved. CDR3 length: 12 amino acids. Deletions cut 0 bases from V and 8 bases from J, with 7 bases between. From germline, CDR1 is SGHAT and CDR2 FQNNGV. The CDR3: CASSLDVPEAFF. In nucleotides, the CDR3 is TGTGCCAGCAGCTTAGACGTCCCCGAAGCTTTCTTT.

This clone was counted between two and nine times. The rearrangement joins TRBV2 to TRBJ1-2; D may be TRBD1 (5 bases). Trimming stripped 6 bases from V and 8 bases from J, with 19 bases between. This CDR3 is built from 14 residues. Germline V gene sequence: CDR1 SNHLY, CDR2 FYNNEI. For the CDR3, the DNA is TGTGCCAGCAGCCCAACCGGGACTAGCGCGGGCTACACCTTC. It translates to CASSPTGTSAGYTF.

In this sample, this clone turned up a few times. V and J are TRBV9 and TRBJ2-5, with 11 nucleotides matching TRBD2. J gave up 3 bases and V 0 bases, and 4 bases lay outside the gene matches. CDR3 length: 16 amino acids. From germline, CDR1 is SGDLS and CDR2 YYNGEE. CDR3 residues: CASSVGGTSGKETQYF. The CDR3 DNA follows: TGTGCCAGCAGCGTAGGAGGGACTAGCGGTAAAGAGACCCAGTACTTC.

This clone has only a few counts. CDR3 sequence reads: CASSAPGQASYEQYF. The CDR3 nucleotides read TGCGCCAGCAGCGCCCCGGGACAGGCCTCCTACGAGCAGTACTTC. The rearrangement uses TRBV5-1 and TRBJ2-7; TRBD1 aligns across 8 bases. There are 15 residues in the CDR3. J gave up 0 bases and V 4 bases, and 6 bases lay outside the gene matches. Germline CDR1 is SGHRS and CDR2 is YFSETQ.

The table lists this clone with a few counts. The rearrangement uses TRBV11-2 and TRBJ2-7; the match to TRBD1 covers 8 bases. Losses at the gene ends were 10 bases for V and 2 bases for J; bases not matched to a gene: 7. The CDR3 spans 13 residues. Germline loops: CDR1 SGHAT, CDR2 FQNNGV. In nucleotides, the CDR3 is TGTGCCACAACGCGGACAGGGACCTACGAGCAGTACTTC. This sequence encodes CATTRTGTYEQYF. The entire variable domain, with the rest obtained from reference TRBV11-2 and TRBJ2-7, is as follows: EAGVAQSPRYKIIEKRQSVAFWCNPISGHATLYWYQQILGQGPKLLIQFQNNGVVDDSQLPKDRFSAERLKGVDSTLKIQPAKLEDSAVYLCATTRTGTYEQYFGPGTRLTVT.

The gene calls are TRBV29-1 and TRBJ2-1, with D uncertain. CDR1 is SQVTM, CDR2 ANQGSEA, per germline. This CDR3 comprises 13 residues. Deletions cut 3 bases from V and 4 bases from J, with 10 bases between. CDR3 region: CSVEGAIYNEQFF. The CDR3 DNA follows: TGCAGCGTTGAGGGCGCAATTTACAATGAGCAGTTCTTC.

V gene TRBV9 combines with J gene TRBJ2-7; 9 positions match TRBD1. With V trimmed by 4 bases and J by 2 bases, 7 bases remained unmatched. In germline, CDR1 is SGDLS, CDR2 YYNGEE. There are 15 residues in the CDR3. The CDR3 loop is CASSPRQGDTYEQYF. The CDR3 bases are TGTGCCAGCAGCCCCCGACAGGGGGATACCTACGAGCAGTACTTC.

The chain uses TRBV5-1 and TRBJ2-6; TRBD1 might be the D (5 bases). Germline assignment: CDR1 SGHRS and CDR2 YFSETQ. V was cut by 1 base and J by 4 bases, with 9 bases left in between. This CDR3 has 15 amino acids. In DNA, the CDR3 is TGCGCCAGCAGCTTGACGAACAGGGGGGCCAACGTCCTGACTTTC. Residues: CASSLTNRGANVLTF.

The chain links TRBV29-1 to TRBJ2-2, with 7 bases identical to TRBD1. CDR1 is SQVTM, CDR2 ANQGSEA, per germline. The CDR3 is 15 amino acids. Unmatched junction bases numbered 10, after V lost 7 bases and J lost 2 bases. DNA for the CDR3: TGCAGCGCTAATCCGGGACAGAGTAACACCGGGGAGCTGTTTTTT. This encodes CSANPGQSNTGELFF.

V is TRBV18 and J is TRBJ2-3, with D maybe TRBD1 (6 bases). Trimming cost V 4 bases and J 2 bases, with 10 bases left between them. Germline CDR1 and CDR2: KGHSH and LQKENI. The length of the CDR3 is 14 residues. The CDR3 loop reads CASSQDRTTDTQYF. DNA of the CDR3: TGTGCCAGCTCACAAGACAGGACCACAGATACGCAGTATTTT.